This T cell receptor (beta chain) emerged from a study of T cell repertoires in cytomegalovirus infection. Study-level results: HLA-C-restricted CMV clonotypes gave the most frequent clonotype in two of eight donors. Frequencies of public TCR beta families were cumulated, and this identified carriers of CMV plus the relevant HLA.

This clonotype was detected a few times. Antigen unknown. TCRdb analysed the reads with MiXCR anew, one entry per CDR3 protein. Among some 480,000 distinct CDR3 sequences listed, around a third were seen once. From germline, CDR1 is LGHDT and CDR2 YNNKEL (reference sequence). Trimming took off 8 bases at V and 4 bases at J, with 10 bases between the two ends. The CDR3 has 12 amino acids. The chain links TRBV3-1 to TRBJ2-3; D remains ambiguous. This TCR came from a human donor in good health (CMV status not recorded). Some clones in this sample may be carry-over from other donors' samples. The source was cultured PBMCs, collected from culture after CMV antigen stimulation. The CDR3 region has the DNA TGTGCCAGCTCCACTAATGCAGATACGCAGTATTTT. Amino acids: CASSTNADTQYF.